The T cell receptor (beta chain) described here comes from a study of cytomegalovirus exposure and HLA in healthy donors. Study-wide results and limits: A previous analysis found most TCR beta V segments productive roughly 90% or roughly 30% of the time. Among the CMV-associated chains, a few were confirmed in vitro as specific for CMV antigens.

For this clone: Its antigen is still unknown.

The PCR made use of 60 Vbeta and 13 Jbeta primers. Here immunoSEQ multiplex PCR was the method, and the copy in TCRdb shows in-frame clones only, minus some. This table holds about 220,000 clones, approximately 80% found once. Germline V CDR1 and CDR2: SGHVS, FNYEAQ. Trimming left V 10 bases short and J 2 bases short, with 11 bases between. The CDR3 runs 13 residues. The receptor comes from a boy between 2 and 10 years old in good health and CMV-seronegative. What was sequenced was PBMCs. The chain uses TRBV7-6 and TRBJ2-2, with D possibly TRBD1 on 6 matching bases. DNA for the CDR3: TGTGCCACCGTCAGGGGAAACACCGGGGAGCTGTTTTTT. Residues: CATVRGNTGELFF.